Following are 11 T cell receptor beta chains from one sample sequenced in a study of tumor-infiltrating lymphocytes in primary liver carcinoma. Starting material for RNA and DNA co-extraction consisted of about 20-32 mg of unsorted bulk tissue. Total RNA amounting to 500 ng was the source from which TCR beta cDNA was made with a constant-region primer. Three rounds of nested multiplex PCR with slightly modified ARM-PCR produced TCR beta libraries. Rounds one and two of PCR, each of roughly 10 cycles, were primed with TRBV1-TRBV30 forward primers and a C-beta reverse primer. Via MiXCR, TCRdb re-called the multiplex PCR reads, giving one row per CDR3 protein. The sample holds more than 30,000 distinct CDR3 sequences, 60% to 85% seen once. Sequencing was carried out using liver tumor tissue from sampling region 5. Regarding subset: tumor region T5, tumor centre. The receptors were gathered from a man in his forties with primary liver carcinoma and hepatitis B virus infection.

On this clonotype itself: At one of its ends the junction is not consistent with the germline gene, which may arise from a read error. V usage is TRBV29-1 and J usage is TRBJ2-3; 8 bases align to TRBD1. The CDR3 contains 14 residues. From germline, CDR1 is SQVTM and CDR2 ANQGSEA. The CDR3 spells CNVGDRTLTDTQYF. The CDR3 nucleotides are TGCAACGTTGGGGACAGGACCCTCACAGATACGCAGTATTTT.

This clonotype has just a few counts. The chain employs TRBV9 and TRBJ2-1; D assignment may be TRBD1 or TRBD2 (5 bases each). This CDR3 spans 15 amino acids. V lost 4 bases, J lost 7 bases, and 18 bases lay in between. From germline, CDR1 is SGDLS and CDR2 YYNGEE. In DNA form, the CDR3 reads TGTGCCAGCAGCCCAGGACTGGGGGTTGTGAATGAGCAGTTCTTC. Its protein product is CASSPGLGVVNEQFF.

Regarding this clonotype: At one boundary the junction diverges from the germline segment, which might be a read error. The chain employs TRBV11-2 and TRBJ2-5; D tentatively fits TRBD1 or TRBD2 (5 bases each). The CDR3 length is 16 residues. Germline V lookup: CDR1 SGHAT, CDR2 FQNNGV. The DNA of the CDR3 is TGTACCAGCAGCCAAACTCCTGGCTGGGGGATGGAGACCCAGTACTTC. Translation gives CTSSQTPGWGMETQYF.

Concerning this clonotype: The junction departs from the called germline gene at one end, perhaps through a read error. V gene TRBV6-5 combines with J gene TRBJ2-5, with 8 bases that match TRBD1. The CDR3 runs to 15 residues. Per the germline V gene, CDR1 is MNHEY and CDR2 is SVGAGI. The CDR3, as DNA: TGTGCCGGCAGGCGGGACAGGACGAAACAAGAGACCCAGTACTTC. Amino acids: CAGRRDRTKQETQYF.

For this clonotype: A read error may account for a junction end that differs from germline. The chain has TRBV6-5 and TRBJ2-7; 8 bases align to TRBD2. The CDR3 sequence is 14 residues long. In germline, CDR1 is MNHEY, CDR2 SVGAGI. CDR3 loop: CAGPTSGTVYEQYF. As DNA, the CDR3 is TGCGCCGGCCCTACTAGCGGAACGGTCTACGAGCAGTACTTC.

CDR3 sequence: CASSVALRGMNTGELFF. The CDR3, as DNA: TGTGCCAGCAGCGTAGCATTACGAGGGATGAACACCGGGGAGCTGTTTTTT. The chain joins TRBV11-2 to TRBJ2-2; tentatively, D is TRBD2 (5 bases). The CDR3 sequence is 17 residues long. Looked up from germline, CDR1 is SGHAT and CDR2 is FQNNGV. The V and J ends lost 5 bases and 1 base respectively, with 17 bases between them. Looking up the rest from reference TRBV11-2 and TRBJ2-2 gives the full variable domain: EAGVAQSPRYKIIEKRQSVAFWCNPISGHATLYWYQQILGQGPKLLIQFQNNGVVDDSQLPKDRFSAERLKGVDSTLKIQPAKLEDSAVYLCASSVALRGMNTGELFFGEGSRLTVL.

With regard to this clonotype: A junction boundary mismatches the germline segment, possibly from a read error. The chain uses TRBV29-1 and TRBJ2-2; D perhaps matches TRBD2 (5 bases). This CDR3 is 14 amino acids long. Germline V gives CDR1 SQVTM, CDR2 ANQGSEA. The DNA for the CDR3 is TGCAGCGCTGTATTTCAGGAGACCACCGGGGAGTTGTTTTTT. This encodes CSAVFQETTGELFF.

Worth noting for this clonotype: The conserved closing phenylalanine or tryptophan is absent in this CDR3, likely reflecting a read error. The limits of the CDR3 on the DNA are not certain, so only TCRdb's listed CDR3 is given. This chain joins TRBV11-2 and TRBJ2-1; the table's D call, TRBD2, has no DNA check behind it. Germline V lookup: CDR1 SGHAT, CDR2 FQNNGV. From its first to its last residue, the CDR3 has 15 amino acids. CDR3 loop: CASSPQREGLGEQLS.

This clonotype was counted ten times or more. A much larger clone differs from this one at a single base, so this may be a read error. The chain uses TRBV5-5 and TRBJ2-7; D is undetermined. With 0 bases removed from V and 2 bases from J, the gap between germline ends came to 18 bases. Per the germline V gene, CDR1 is SGHKS and CDR2 is YYEKEE (reference sequence). The CDR3 length is 17 residues. DNA for the CDR3: TGTGCCAGCAGCTTGGGGCAACACCTGACTCGGCCCTACGAGCAGTACTTC. Translated, it gives CASSLGQHLTRPYEQYF.

With regard to this clonotype: One junction end does not reproduce the germline sequence, and a read error may be involved. V gene TRBV29-1 combines with J gene TRBJ2-1; TRBD2 agrees at 8 bases. The CDR3 is made up of 13 amino acids. Germline V lookup: CDR1 SQVTM, CDR2 ANQGSEA. The CDR3 region is CRLPGLGENEQFF. CDR3 coding DNA: TGCCGCCTACCGGGACTAGGAGAGAATGAACAGTTCTTC.

In regard to this clonotype: One end of the junction varies from germline; a read error may be responsible. The genes are TRBV4-1 and TRBJ2-7, with D possibly being TRBD2 (6 bases). The CDR3 extends over 16 amino acids. Germline values: CDR1 MGHRA, CDR2 YSYEKL. The CDR3 region has the DNA TGCGCCAGGAGCCAAGAGTGTCGGGAGATGTGGTACGAGCAGTACTTC. Translation: CARSQECREMWYEQYF.